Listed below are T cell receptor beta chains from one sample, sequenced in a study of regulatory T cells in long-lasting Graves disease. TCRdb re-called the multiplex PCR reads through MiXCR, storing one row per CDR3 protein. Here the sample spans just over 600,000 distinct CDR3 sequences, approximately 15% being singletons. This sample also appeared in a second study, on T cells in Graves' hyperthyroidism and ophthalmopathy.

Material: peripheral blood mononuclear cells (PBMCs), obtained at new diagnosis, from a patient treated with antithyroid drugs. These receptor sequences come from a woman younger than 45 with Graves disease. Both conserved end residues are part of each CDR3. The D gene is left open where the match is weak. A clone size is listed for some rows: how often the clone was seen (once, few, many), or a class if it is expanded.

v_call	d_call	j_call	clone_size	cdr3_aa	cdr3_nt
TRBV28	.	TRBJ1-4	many	CASRGTGSLATNEKLFF	TGTGCCAGCAGGGGTACAGGGTCACTCGCAACTAATGAAAAACTGTTTTTT
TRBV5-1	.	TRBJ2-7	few	CASSLTGVSWYEQYF	TGCGCCAGCAGCCTTACTGGAGTGAGTTGGTACGAGCAGTACTTC
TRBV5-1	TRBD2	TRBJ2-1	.	CASSLAGLAVLNEQFF	TGCGCCAGCAGCTTGGCGGGACTAGCGGTGTTAAATGAGCAGTTCTTC
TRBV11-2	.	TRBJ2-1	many	CASSLDRNEQFF	TGTGCCAGCAGCTTAGACAGGAATGAGCAGTTCTTC
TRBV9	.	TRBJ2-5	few	CASSVGPGSGETQYF	TGTGCCAGCAGCGTCGGACCCGGGAGCGGAGAGACCCAGTACTTC
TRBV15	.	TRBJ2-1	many	CATSRERGTNEQFF	TGTGCCACCAGCAGAGAGCGGGGAACCAATGAGCAGTTCTTC
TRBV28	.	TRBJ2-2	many	CASSTPLLRSTNTGELFF	TGTGCCAGCAGTACCCCTCTTTTGCGGAGTACGAACACCGGGGAGCTGTTTTTT
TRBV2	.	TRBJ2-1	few	CASGGASPIDEQFF	TGTGCCAGCGGGGGAGCTAGCCCCATCGATGAGCAGTTCTTC
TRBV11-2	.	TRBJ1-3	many	CASSPIDGSSGNTIYF	TGTGCCAGCAGCCCGATAGATGGGAGCTCTGGAAACACCATATATTTT
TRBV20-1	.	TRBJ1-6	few	CSARGGLGHYNSPLHF	TGCAGTGCTCGGGGGGGGTTAGGCCACTATAATTCACCCCTCCACTTT
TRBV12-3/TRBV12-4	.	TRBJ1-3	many	CASSLRGAHGNTIYF	TGTGCCAGCAGTTTGCGGGGGGCGCACGGAAACACCATATATTTT
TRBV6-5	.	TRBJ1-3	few	CASSYSGVVGTIYF	TGTGCCAGCAGTTACTCAGGGGTGGTCGGCACCATATATTTT
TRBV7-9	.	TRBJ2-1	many	CASGPWNGNEQFF	TGTGCCAGCGGCCCCTGGAATGGCAATGAGCAGTTCTTC
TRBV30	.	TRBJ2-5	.	CAWTSGVGETQYF	TGTGCCTGGACGTCGGGAGTTGGGGAGACCCAGTACTTC
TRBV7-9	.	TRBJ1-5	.	CASSLLGLEGHF	TGTGCCAGCAGCTTATTAGGACTGGAGGGGCATTTT
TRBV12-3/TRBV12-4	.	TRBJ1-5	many	CASSQLGSFGQPQHF	TGTGCCAGCAGTCAACTTGGGTCGTTTGGACAGCCCCAGCATTTT
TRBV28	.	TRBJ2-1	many	CASSLSGSLGNEQFF	TGTGCCAGCAGTCTCTCAGGTAGCTTGGGCAATGAGCAGTTCTTC
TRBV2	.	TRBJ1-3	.	CASSEALVYPGNTIYF	TGTGCCAGCAGTGAAGCGTTAGTTTATCCCGGAAACACCATATATTTT
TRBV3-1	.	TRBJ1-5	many	CASSQAQNQPQHF	TGTGCCAGCAGCCAAGCACAGAATCAGCCCCAGCATTTT
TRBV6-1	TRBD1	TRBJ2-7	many	CASRDRISYEQYF	TGTGCCAGCCGGGACAGGATATCCTACGAGCAGTACTTC
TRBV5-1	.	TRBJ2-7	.	CASSRTGRIYEQYF	TGCGCCAGCAGCCGAACAGGGAGGATATACGAGCAGTACTTC
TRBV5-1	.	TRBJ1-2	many	CASSLDRQYGYTF	TGCGCCAGCAGCTTGGACAGGCAGTATGGCTACACCTTC
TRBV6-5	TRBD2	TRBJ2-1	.	CASSYPSGRGEQFF	TGTGCCAGCAGTTACCCAAGCGGGAGGGGGGAGCAGTTCTTC
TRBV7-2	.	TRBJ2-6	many	CASSYPLTGANVLTF	TGTGCCAGCAGCTACCCCCTTACTGGGGCCAACGTCCTGACTTTC
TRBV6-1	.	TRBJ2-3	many	CASTLPSTGTDTQYF	TGTGCCAGCACCCTACCCTCGACGGGGACAGATACGCAGTATTTT
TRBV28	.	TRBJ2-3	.	CASSTSGRLVTDTQYF	TGTGCCAGCAGTACCAGTGGTAGACTAGTGACGGATACGCAGTATTTT
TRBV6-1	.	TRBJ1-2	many	CASSADPGGYGYTF	TGTGCCAGCAGTGCCGACCCAGGTGGATATGGCTACACCTTC
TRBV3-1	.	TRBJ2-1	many	CASSQVSGKSEQFF	TGTGCCAGCAGCCAAGTCTCGGGAAAGAGTGAGCAGTTCTTC
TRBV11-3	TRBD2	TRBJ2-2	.	CASSLGRVGMDTGELFF	TGTGCCAGCAGCCTAGGGAGGGTCGGGATGGACACCGGGGAGCTGTTTTTT
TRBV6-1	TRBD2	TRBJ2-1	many	CASSGSSGRWQFF	TGTGCCAGCAGTGGGAGTAGCGGGAGGTGGCAGTTCTTC
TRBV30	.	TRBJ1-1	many	CALQGYTEAFF	TGTGCCTTGCAAGGGTACACTGAAGCTTTCTTT
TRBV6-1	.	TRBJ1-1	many	CASIDPRGRRGTEAFF	TGTGCCAGCATTGATCCTAGGGGTAGGAGGGGCACTGAAGCTTTCTTT
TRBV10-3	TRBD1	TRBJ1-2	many	CAMRQGSYGYTF	TGTGCCATGCGACAGGGGTCCTATGGCTACACCTTC
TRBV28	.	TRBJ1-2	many	CASSSLGDGYTF	TGTGCCAGCAGTTCCCTTGGGGATGGCTACACCTTC
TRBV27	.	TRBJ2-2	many	CASSLMGGGTGELFF	TGTGCCAGCAGTTTAATGGGAGGGGGCACCGGGGAGCTGTTTTTT
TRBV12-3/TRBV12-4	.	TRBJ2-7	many	CASNLRTAYEQYF	TGTGCCAGCAACCTTAGGACAGCCTACGAGCAGTACTTC
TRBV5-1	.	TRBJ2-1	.	CASSLALALDNEQFF	TGCGCCAGCAGCTTGGCACTAGCTTTGGACAATGAGCAGTTCTTC
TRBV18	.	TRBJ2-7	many	CASSSGSGDEQYF	TGTGCCAGCTCATCGGGGTCCGGGGACGAGCAGTACTTC
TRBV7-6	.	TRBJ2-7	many	CASSLVRSGEQYF	TGTGCCAGCAGCTTAGTTCGGTCAGGCGAGCAGTACTTC
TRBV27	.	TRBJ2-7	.	CASSLLYRATAYEQYF	TGTGCCAGCAGTTTGCTGTACCGGGCCACGGCCTACGAGCAGTACTTC
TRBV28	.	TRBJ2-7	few	CASSLALRASGQYF	TGTGCCAGCAGTTTAGCCCTTAGGGCTTCGGGGCAGTACTTC
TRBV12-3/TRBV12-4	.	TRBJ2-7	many	CASSLDTLSSYEQYF	TGTGCCAGCAGCCTGGACACTCTGAGCTCCTACGAGCAGTACTTC
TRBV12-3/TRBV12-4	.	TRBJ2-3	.	CASRKIGADTQYF	TGTGCCAGCAGAAAAATCGGGGCAGATACGCAGTATTTT
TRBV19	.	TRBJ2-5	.	CASSISSGFGETQYF	TGTGCCAGTAGTATTTCTTCAGGGTTTGGGGAGACCCAGTACTTC
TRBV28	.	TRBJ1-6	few	CASSARHNSPLHF	TGTGCCAGCTCCGCGCGGCATAATTCACCCCTCCACTTT
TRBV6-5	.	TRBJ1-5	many	CASSYSRSGEQPQHF	TGTGCCAGCAGTTACTCGAGATCGGGGGAACAGCCCCAGCATTTT
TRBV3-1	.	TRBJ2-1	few	CASSPLRALYNEQFF	TGTGCCAGCAGCCCCCTACGCGCTCTCTACAATGAGCAGTTCTTC
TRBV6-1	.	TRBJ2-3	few	CASSRLGGGIDTQYF	TGTGCCAGCAGTAGATTAGGGGGCGGGATTGATACGCAGTATTTT
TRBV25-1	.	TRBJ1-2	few	CASRTPTGGYTF	TGTGCCAGCAGGACCCCGACGGGGGGCTACACCTTC
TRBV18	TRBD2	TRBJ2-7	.	CASSPSGSMYEQYF	TGTGCCAGCTCACCGAGCGGGAGTATGTACGAGCAGTACTTC